The 18 T cell receptor beta chains listed next were all sequenced from one sample in a study of cytomegalovirus exposure and HLA in healthy donors. 60 Vbeta and 13 Jbeta primers were used in PCR. The protocol was immunoSEQ multiplex PCR, while the TCRdb copy is restricted to in-frame clones and leaves out a portion. The sample lists about 160,000 clones, 79% seen once, with around 6.6% in the top ten. The sample consisted of PBMCs. The receptors were gathered from a man aged 50 to 59 in good health and CMV-seropositive.

This chain joins TRBV6-5 and TRBJ1-5, with D perhaps TRBD1 (6 bases). V was shortened by 6 bases and J by 4 bases, with 16 bases between the two germline ends. The CDR3 is 15 amino acids. Germline V gene lookup returns CDR1 MNHEY and CDR2 SVGAGI. The CDR3 DNA reads as TGTGCCAGCAGCCCCGGGACGGGACAAAATCAGCCCCAGCATTTT. Protein: CASSPGTGQNQPQHF.

This chain links TRBV2 with TRBJ2-3, with 9 bases lining up with TRBD2. This CDR3 comprises 16 residues. The V gene's germline CDR1 is SNHLY and CDR2 FYNNEI. The V gene end was trimmed by 7 bases and the J gene end by 0 bases; junction bases not matched to a gene: 8. CDR3 loop: CASIDRGLASTDTQYF. The CDR3 nucleotides read TGTGCCAGCATCGACCGCGGACTAGCGAGCACAGATACGCAGTATTTT.

This chain connects TRBV2 to TRBJ2-7, with TRBD1 as a possible D gene (5 bases). This CDR3 is built from 14 residues. CDR1 is SNHLY and CDR2 is FYNNEI in the germline V gene. Trimming took 2 bases from V and 5 from J, leaving 13 bases between them. The CDR3 sequence: CASSERARVNEQYF. The CDR3 DNA is TGTGCCAGCAGTGAACGTGCCAGGGTGAACGAGCAGTACTTC.

The chain links TRBV27 to TRBJ1-5; no firm D call. The CDR3 consists of 15 residues. Germline lookup yields CDR1 MNHEY and CDR2 SMNVEV (reference sequence). Trimming shortened V by 0 bases and J by 1 base, and 7 bases separated the two germline ends. This CDR3 reads CASSLSEASNQPQHF. The DNA for the CDR3 is TGTGCCAGCAGTTTATCGGAAGCGAGCAATCAGCCCCAGCATTTT.

This chain connects TRBV7-2 to TRBJ2-1, with 8 bases identical to TRBD2. CDR3 size: 15 residues. Trimming at V came to 5 bases and at J to 5 bases, leaving 8 bases not matched to a gene. Germline CDR1 is SGHTA and CDR2 is FQGNSA. The CDR3 here is CASSRGGGSNNEQFF. The DNA of the CDR3 is TGTGCCAGCAGCCGGGGGGGCGGGAGTAACAATGAGCAGTTCTTC.

The chain carries TRBV5-1 and TRBJ2-5; 8 bases align to TRBD2. Germline lookup yields CDR1 SGHRS and CDR2 YFSETQ. The trim removed 6 bases at V and 4 bases at J, leaving 11 bases unmatched. This CDR3 is built from 15 residues. The CDR3 reads CASTKEGTRGETQYF. CDR3 DNA: TGCGCCAGCACCAAGGAAGGGACTAGGGGAGAGACCCAGTACTTC.

In its sample, this clone was seen a few times. The chain recombines TRBV12-2 with TRBJ1-1; no check of the table's D call, TRBD1, against the DNA was made. TRBV12-2 is a recognized pseudogene. CDR3 length: 13 residues. The CDR3 DNA follows: TGTGCAAGTCGCTTAAAAGGGGCTTCGAAAGCTTTCTTT. Its translation: CASRLKGASKAFF.

In this sample, this clone turned up a few times. The gene calls are TRBV9 and TRBJ2-3; 14 bases are a match to TRBD2. CDR3 length: 16 residues. CDR1 SGDLS and CDR2 YYNGEE come from the germline V gene. V trimming: 3 bases; J trimming: 2 bases; junction bases outside the gene matches: 2. Written as DNA, the CDR3 is TGTGCCAGCAGCGCGGGACTAGCGGGAGACACAGATACGCAGTATTTT. Amino acids: CASSAGLAGDTDTQYF.

The V call is TRBV30, the J call TRBJ2-3, with D hard to call. The CDR3 spans 12 residues. Trimming shortened V by 0 bases and J by 4 bases, and 5 bases separated the two germline ends. Germline V gene sequence: CDR1 GTSNPN, CDR2 SVGIG (reference sequence). CDR3 coding DNA: TGTGCCTGGAGTGTACTGGCAGATACGCAGTATTTT. It is translated as CAWSVLADTQYF. Drawing the rest from reference TRBV30 and TRBJ2-3, the complete variable domain is SQTIHQWPATLVQPVGSPLSLECTVEGTSNPNLYWYRQAAGRGLQLLFYSVGIGQISSEVPQNLSASRPQDRQFILSSKKLLLSDSGFYLCAWSVLADTQYFGPGTRLTVL.

In its sample, this clone was seen once. The genes are TRBV10-3 and TRBJ2-7, with 7 positions matching TRBD2. CDR1 and CDR2 from the germline V gene are ENHRY and SYGVKD. The trim removed 8 bases at V and 4 bases at J, leaving 5 bases unmatched. The CDR3 loop spans 12 amino acids. The CDR3 loop reads CAIGGSGYEQYF. CDR3 DNA sequence: TGTGCCATCGGCGGGAGTGGGTACGAGCAGTACTTC.

This clone has a handful of counts. This chain connects TRBV11-3 to TRBJ2-3, with 12 bases identical to TRBD2. Looked up from germline, CDR1 is SGHNT and CDR2 is YENEEA. The CDR3 runs to 16 residues. V dropped 5 bases and J dropped 0; count of bases not matched to a gene: 3. CDR3 DNA: TGTGCCAGCAGCCCTGGACTAGCGGGAAGCACAGATACGCAGTATTTT. Residues: CASSPGLAGSTDTQYF. The whole variable domain, filled in from reference TRBV11-3 and TRBJ2-3, reads EAGVVQSPRYKIIEKKQPVAFWCNPISGHNTLYWYLQNLGQGPELLIRYENEEAVDDSQLPKDRFSAERLKGVDSTLKIQPAELGDSAVYLCASSPGLAGSTDTQYFGPGTRLTVL.

This chain links TRBV5-6 with TRBJ1-2; D is possibly TRBD1 (5 bases). Per the germline V gene, CDR1 is SGHDT and CDR2 is YYEEEE. The V end lost 4 bases, the J end lost 3 bases, and 7 bases lay between the germline ends. This CDR3 region has 12 residues. The DNA of the CDR3 is TGTGCCAGCAGCCGCAGGGACTATGGCTACACCTTC. Encoded protein: CASSRRDYGYTF. Drawing the rest from reference TRBV5-6 and TRBJ1-2, the complete variable domain is DAGVTQSPTHLIKTRGQQVTLRCSPKSGHDTVSWYQQALGQGPQFIFQYYEEEERQRGNFPDRFSGHQFPNYSSELNVNALLLGDSALYLCASSRRDYGYTFGSGTRLTVV.

This chain links TRBV5-4 with TRBJ2-1, with D perhaps matching TRBD2 (6 bases). The CDR3 is 15 amino acids. Trimming took off 7 bases at V and 0 bases at J, with 14 bases between the two ends. Germline V gene data show CDR1 as SGHNT and CDR2 as YYREEE (reference sequence). The CDR3 sequence: CASQRDSSSYNEQFF. The CDR3 bases are TGTGCCAGCCAACGGGACTCGAGCTCCTACAATGAGCAGTTCTTC. Drawing the rest from reference TRBV5-4 and TRBJ2-1, the complete variable domain is ETGVTQSPTHLIKTRGQQVTLRCSSQSGHNTVSWYQQALGQGPQFIFQYYREEENGRGNFPPRFSGLQFPNYSSELNVNALELDDSALYLCASQRDSSSYNEQFFGPGTRLTVL.

This clone has just a few counts. The gene calls are TRBV30 and TRBJ1-2, with 8 bases lining up with TRBD1. CDR1 and CDR2 from the germline V gene are GTSNPN and SVGIG (reference sequence). Losses at the gene ends were 3 bases for V and 6 bases for J; bases not matched to a gene: 9. CDR3 length: 14 residues. CDR3 amino acids: CAWSMTGVFDGYTF. For the CDR3, the DNA is TGTGCCTGGAGCATGACAGGGGTTTTTGATGGCTACACCTTC.

V usage is TRBV5-6 and J usage is TRBJ2-7; tentatively, D is TRBD2 (6 bases). The CDR3 covers 14 residues. Trimming took off 3 bases at V and 2 bases at J, with 12 bases between the two ends. CDR1 and CDR2 (germline): SGHDT, YYEEEE. The CDR3 protein is CASSSLTGAYEQYF. The CDR3 nucleotides are TGTGCCAGCAGCTCCCTGACGGGGGCCTACGAGCAGTACTTC.

DNA for the CDR3: TGTGCCAGCAGTGGGTCCAGCGGAGCCTACGAGCAGTACTTC. Its protein product is CASSGSSGAYEQYF. The chain carries TRBV2 and TRBJ2-7; D is possibly TRBD2 (5 bases). V lost 4 bases to trimming and J lost 2 bases, with 12 bases between them. This CDR3 is built from 14 residues. Germline assignment: CDR1 SNHLY and CDR2 FYNNEI.

The V call is TRBV28, the J call TRBJ1-1; 10 bases align to TRBD1. Trimming at V came to 7 bases and at J to 6 bases, leaving 14 bases not matched to a gene. Germline V gives CDR1 MDHEN, CDR2 SYDVKM. The CDR3 extends over 16 amino acids. Here the CDR3 reads CASTGPVGQGTSEAFF. CDR3 nucleotide sequence: TGTGCCAGCACCGGACCGGTGGGACAGGGGACTTCTGAAGCTTTCTTT.

The chain links TRBV7-3 to TRBJ2-3; D gene ambiguous. Germline values: CDR1 SGHTA, CDR2 FQGTGA. The V end was cut by 0 bases, the J end by 2 bases, with 9 bases between. The CDR3 sequence is 15 residues long. As DNA, the CDR3 is TGTGCCAGCAGCTTAACGAGGTCCCCCACAGATACGCAGTATTTT. Translating it yields CASSLTRSPTDTQYF.